The 17 T cell receptor beta chains below come from one sample, sequenced in a study of cytomegalovirus exposure and HLA in healthy donors. PCR was performed using 60 Vbeta and 13 Jbeta primers. TCRdb keeps only in-frame clones here, not all; method: immunoSEQ multiplex PCR. The table includes approximately 120,000 clones, 74% detected once. The sample consisted of PBMCs. Every receptor here comes from a human donor in good health.

V is TRBV5-5 and J is TRBJ1-6; 7 bases align to TRBD1. The V segment lost 1 base and the J segment 10 bases; nucleotides outside the gene matches: 8. This CDR3 region has 15 residues. CDR1 and CDR2 (germline): SGHKS, YYEKEE (reference sequence). The CDR3 DNA reads as TGTGCCAGCAGCTTGTGGCAGGGGGGAGGATCACCCCTCCACTTT. The encoded protein is CASSLWQGGGSPLHF.

This chain joins TRBV15 and TRBJ2-1; 7 bases are shared with TRBD2. Losses at the gene ends were 0 bases for V and 2 bases for J; bases not matched to a gene: 1. This CDR3 is 15 amino acids long. In germline, CDR1 is LNHNV, CDR2 YYDKDF (reference sequence). The CDR3 loop is CATSRDLAAYNEQFF. The CDR3 region has the DNA TGTGCCACCAGCAGAGACCTAGCGGCCTACAATGAGCAGTTCTTC.

The rearrangement links TRBV30 to TRBJ1-1; no definite D call. The CDR3 is 13 amino acids. Trimming removed 0 bases at V and 0 bases at J, with 5 bases between. CDR1 is GTSNPN and CDR2 is SVGIG in the germline V gene (reference sequence). CDR3 sequence: CAWSVTMNTEAFF. CDR3 DNA: TGTGCCTGGAGTGTCACTATGAACACTGAAGCTTTCTTT.

The V and J genes are TRBV6-6 and TRBJ1-5, with 7 bases matching TRBD1. This CDR3 region has 16 residues. The germline CDR1 and CDR2 sequences are MNHNY and SVGAGI (reference sequence). V was clipped by 7 bases and J by 8 bases; unmatched bases: 17. CDR3 sequence (DNA): TGTGCCAGCACCCTTAAACAGCCGACAGGGACGGAGCCCCAGCATTTT. Its protein is CASTLKQPTGTEPQHF.

This chain links TRBV27 with TRBJ2-7; the D gene is possibly TRBD2 (6 bases). The CDR3 has 13 residues. Per germline, CDR1 MNHEY and CDR2 SMNVEV (reference sequence). V lost 3 bases, J lost 1 base, and 7 bases lay in between. As DNA, the CDR3 is TGTGCCAGCAGTTTCGCGGGATCCTACGAGCAGTACTTC. It encodes CASSFAGSYEQYF.

CDR3 sequence: CSVSAESSYNEQFF. Here the CDR3 DNA reads TGCAGCGTTTCTGCGGAGAGCTCCTACAATGAGCAGTTCTTC. The chain recombines TRBV29-1 with TRBJ2-1; no firm D call. There are 14 residues in the CDR3. The V gene's germline CDR1 is SQVTM and CDR2 ANQGSEA. The ends were cut back, 5 bases at V and 0 bases at J, with 11 bases in the middle.

This sequence joins TRBV5-1 and TRBJ2-5; TRBD2 matches 9 bases. Germline lookup yields CDR1 SGHRS and CDR2 YFSETQ. This CDR3 contains 15 residues. With V trimmed by 4 bases and J by 2 bases, 6 bases remained unmatched. In nucleotides, the CDR3 is TGCGCCAGCAGCGTGGGACTAGCAAGGCAAGAGACCCAGTACTTC. It yields the protein CASSVGLARQETQYF.

The chain employs TRBV28 and TRBJ1-1, with 9 bases that match TRBD1. CDR1 is MDHEN, CDR2 SYDVKM, per germline. With 7 bases clipped from V and 2 bases from J, the junction kept 11 bases outside the gene matches. The CDR3 length is 16 residues. The CDR3 DNA sequence: TGTGCCAGCAAAGTTCGGGACAGGGTAATCAACACTGAAGCTTTCTTT. Protein: CASKVRDRVINTEAFF.

The V gene is TRBV6-5, the J gene TRBJ1-1; 9 bases map to TRBD1. Germline lookup yields CDR1 MNHEY and CDR2 SVGAGI. V shed 0 bases and J 5 bases; nucleotides not matched to a gene: 4. The CDR3 totals 15 residues. CDR3 residues: CASSYSTGGRTEAFF. In DNA form, the CDR3 reads TGTGCCAGCAGTTACTCGACAGGGGGGAGGACTGAAGCTTTCTTT.

This clone was recorded once. The chain combines TRBV7-9 with TRBJ1-1; no definite D call. CDR1 is SEHNR and CDR2 is FQNEAQ in the germline V gene (reference sequence). The CDR3 has 13 residues. V lost 8 bases, J lost 7 bases, and 17 bases lay in between. This chain's CDR3 is CASHGTDTFEAFF. CDR3 coding DNA: TGTGCCAGCCACGGTACTGATACCTTTGAAGCTTTCTTT.

The chain links TRBV30 to TRBJ2-7, with D perhaps matching TRBD1 (6 bases). The CDR3 runs to 15 residues. V gave up 3 bases and J gave up 3 bases, with 18 bases separating them. CDR1 and CDR2 (germline): GTSNPN, SVGIG (reference sequence). The CDR3 coding sequence is TGTGCCTGGAGGTCCCCGGGACAAGGTTACTACGAGCAGTACTTC. It translates to CAWRSPGQGYYEQYF.

The genes are TRBV12-5 and TRBJ1-3; a weak D match, TRBD1 (6 bases). V was pared by 8 bases and J by 0 bases, with 11 bases between. Germline V gene data show CDR1 as LGHNT and CDR2 as FRNRAP. This CDR3 has 14 amino acids. CDR3 loop: CASPLGASGNTIYF. In DNA, the CDR3 is TGTGCTAGTCCTCTGGGGGCCTCTGGAAACACCATATATTTT.

V gene TRBV6-1 combines with J gene TRBJ1-5; 7 bases fit TRBD1. The V segment lost 4 bases and the J segment 4 bases; nucleotides outside the gene matches: 10. The CDR3 contains 16 residues. CDR1 and CDR2 (germline): MNHNS, SASEGT. CDR3 protein: CASSARQGGGNQPQHF. CDR3 DNA: TGTGCCAGCAGTGCCCGACAGGGCGGGGGGAATCAGCCCCAGCATTTT.

The chain carries TRBV2 and TRBJ2-6; 10 bases match TRBD1. The CDR3 has 15 amino acids. Per the germline V gene, CDR1 is SNHLY and CDR2 is FYNNEI. The junction had 2 bases not matched to a gene; V was cut back by 6 bases and J by 3 bases. CDR3 sequence: CASRTGGGGANVLTF. The CDR3 nucleotides read TGTGCCAGCAGGACAGGGGGCGGTGGGGCCAACGTCCTGACTTTC.

A few counts support this clone. The chain links TRBV7-9 to TRBJ1-2, with 7 bases lining up with TRBD1. From germline, CDR1 is SEHNR and CDR2 FQNEAQ (reference sequence). Trimming at V came to 0 bases and at J to 4 bases, leaving 2 bases not matched to a gene. This CDR3 spans 14 amino acids. CDR3 DNA: TGTGCCAGCAGCTTAGCACAGGGGTCCTATGGCTACACCTTC. Its translation is CASSLAQGSYGYTF.

Here the CDR3 DNA reads TGTGCCAGCAGTTGGGGACAGGGGAGCCACAATGAGCAGTTCTTC. It yields the protein CASSWGQGSHNEQFF. The chain couples TRBV27 to TRBJ2-1, with 10 bases matching TRBD1. Trimming cost V 4 bases and J 5 bases; bases outside gene matches: 5. Germline values: CDR1 MNHEY, CDR2 SMNVEV (reference sequence). This CDR3 has 15 residues.

This rearrangement joins TRBV5-1 to TRBJ2-5, with 11 positions matching TRBD1. Germline lookup yields CDR1 SGHRS and CDR2 YFSETQ. Trimming took 2 bases from V and 3 from J; bases not matched to a gene: 12. The CDR3 is 18 amino acids. For the CDR3, the DNA is TGCGCCAGCAGCTTTGCCGCTGGACAGGGGGCGCAGAAAGAGACCCAGTACTTC. The encoded protein is CASSFAAGQGAQKETQYF.